The 16 T cell receptor beta chains below all came from one sample that was sequenced in a study of blood T cell repertoires in COVID-19. Clones were sequenced by immunoSEQ multiplex PCR, and TCRdb holds only the in-frame ones, with some missing. There are approximately 140,000 clones in the sample; 82% occur only once, and 13% to 15% lies in the top ten. The sample consisted of peripheral blood. These TCRs come from a human donor with acute or convalescent COVID-19. The donor label of this sample is uncertain.

The V call is TRBV6-1, the J call TRBJ1-1, with TRBD1 identical over 7 bases. Trimming at V came to 4 bases and at J to 11 bases, leaving 19 bases not matched to a gene. The CDR3 is 16 amino acids. The germline gives CDR1 MNHNS, CDR2 SASEGT. The CDR3 region has the DNA TGTGCCAGCAGTGGCAGTATGAGGACAGGCCGAGGTATGGCTTTCTTT. Its protein is CASSGSMRTGRGMAFF.

The V gene is TRBV3-1 (or the pseudogene TRBV3-2), the J gene TRBJ1-4; perhaps TRBD1 as D (5 bases). V was trimmed by 3 bases and J by 5 bases, leaving 13 bases between them. This CDR3 contains 15 residues. Germline CDR1 and CDR2: LGHDT and YNNKEL (reference sequence). As DNA, the CDR3 is TGTGCCAGCAGCCAGGGAAACGGGGGAAATGAAAAACTGTTTTTT. The encoded protein is CASSQGNGGNEKLFF.

The chain recombines TRBV5-1 with TRBJ2-7; 8 bases fit TRBD1. The germline CDR1 and CDR2 sequences are SGHRS and YFSETQ. V trimming: 4 bases; J trimming: 3 bases; junction bases outside the gene matches: 6. The CDR3 runs to 14 residues. CDR3 sequence reads: CASSTAGTGYEQYF. The CDR3 region has the DNA TGCGCCAGCAGCACAGCCGGGACAGGCTACGAGCAGTACTTC.

This clone was picked up a small number of times. The CDR3 coding sequence is TGTGCCAGCAGCTGGGCAGGGGGCCGCACAGATACGCAGTATTTT. Amino acid sequence: CASSWAGGRTDTQYF. The chain combines TRBV11-2 with TRBJ2-3; TRBD1 matches at 8 bases. J gave up 1 base and V 4 bases, and 4 bases lay outside the gene matches. This CDR3 spans 15 amino acids. CDR1 is SGHAT and CDR2 is FQNNGV in the germline V gene.

This rearrangement joins TRBV5-1 to TRBJ2-1, with 12 bases that match TRBD2. Germline CDR1 SGHRS, CDR2 YFSETQ. CDR3 length: 14 residues. J gave up 9 bases and V 6 bases, and 7 bases lay outside the gene matches. The CDR3 spells CASTPSGGAREQFF. As DNA, the CDR3 is TGCGCCAGCACTCCTAGCGGGGGGGCCCGTGAGCAGTTCTTC.

J is TRBJ2-3 and V is TRBV27, with D possibly being TRBD2 (5 bases). Germline loops: CDR1 MNHEY, CDR2 SMNVEV (reference sequence). The CDR3 has 15 residues. Trimming removed 7 bases from V and 1 base from J, with 15 bases in between. Here the CDR3 DNA reads TGTGCCAGCACAGATAGAGGGTCTGGCACAGATACGCAGTATTTT. It codes for CASTDRGSGTDTQYF.

This clone has a single count. The chain couples TRBV6-2 or TRBV6-3 to TRBJ2-7; D might be TRBD1 (6 bases). The germline V and J ends were trimmed by 2 bases and 3 bases, with 11 bases remaining between them. CDR3 length equals 14 residues. The V gene's germline CDR1 is MNHEY and CDR2 SVGEGT. In DNA, the CDR3 is TGTGCCAGCAGTTACGCACAGGGCCTCTACGAGCAGTACTTC. It encodes CASSYAQGLYEQYF.

The chain employs TRBV27 and TRBJ2-2; a possible D gene is TRBD2 (5 bases). This CDR3 has 16 residues. Germline V CDR1 and CDR2: MNHEY, SMNVEV (reference sequence). The V and J ends lost 8 bases and 0 bases respectively, with 16 bases between them. The DNA of the CDR3 is TGTGCCAGCCGGCTGGGGAGCCCGACGAACACCGGGGAGCTGTTTTTT. Residues: CASRLGSPTNTGELFF.

The chain has TRBV5-1 and TRBJ2-1, with 11 bases fitting TRBD2. The CDR3 extends over 18 amino acids. Germline CDR1 reads SGHRS; CDR2 reads YFSETQ. Trimming removed 0 bases from V and 0 bases from J; junction bases left unmatched: 5. In nucleotides, the CDR3 is TGCGCCAGCAGCTTGGGTGGGACTAGCGGAAGCTCCTACAATGAGCAGTTCTTC. This encodes CASSLGGTSGSSYNEQFF.

In regard to this clone: In the same sample, other DNA sequences code for this CDR3. This chain links TRBV19 with TRBJ2-7; 7 bases agree with TRBD1. Germline assignment: CDR1 LNHDA and CDR2 SQIVND (reference sequence). Trimming at V came to 3 bases and at J to 0 bases, leaving 5 bases not matched to a gene. The CDR3 is 15 residues long. The CDR3 region is CASSISGQSSYEQYF. DNA of the CDR3: TGTGCCAGTAGTATTTCGGGACAGAGCTCCTACGAGCAGTACTTC. The whole variable domain, remainder taken from reference TRBV19 and TRBJ2-7, is DGGITQSPKYLFRKEGQNVTLSCEQNLNHDAMYWYRQDPGQGLRLIYYSQIVNDFQKGDIAEGYSVSREKKESFPLTVTSAQKNPTAFYLCASSISGQSSYEQYFGPGTRLTVT.

The chain combines TRBV4-2 with TRBJ2-5; 10 positions match TRBD2. Unmatched junction bases numbered 8, after V lost 6 bases and J lost 1 base. Germline CDR1 LGHNA, CDR2 YNFKEQ. The CDR3 runs to 16 residues. The CDR3 region is CASSPGPSGGQETQYF. DNA for the CDR3: TGTGCCAGCAGTCCCGGGCCTAGCGGGGGCCAAGAGACCCAGTACTTC.

This sequence joins TRBV6-5 and TRBJ1-1, with a possible D match to TRBD1 (5 bases). Trimming removed 7 bases at V and 0 bases at J, with 15 bases between. The CDR3 is 15 residues long. Per the germline V gene, CDR1 is MNHEY and CDR2 is SVGAGI. DNA of the CDR3: TGTGCCAGCACCTACTCGGGGCAGATGAACACTGAAGCTTTCTTT. The encoded protein is CASTYSGQMNTEAFF.

The chain carries TRBV27 and TRBJ1-2; 8 bases align to TRBD1. Germline V gene data show CDR1 as MNHEY and CDR2 as SMNVEV (reference sequence). With 5 bases clipped from V and 3 bases from J, the junction kept 14 bases outside the gene matches. There are 17 residues in the CDR3. The CDR3 loop reads CASSPQTGDGTDYGYTF. The CDR3 DNA sequence: TGTGCCAGCAGTCCCCAGACAGGGGATGGGACGGACTATGGCTACACCTTC.

The chain uses TRBV6-1 and TRBJ1-2; D is ambiguous. The CDR3 is 15 residues long. Germline V gene data show CDR1 as MNHNS and CDR2 as SASEGT. The V gene lost 2 bases and the J gene lost 2 bases, with 12 bases spanning the gap. CDR3 DNA sequence: TGTGCCAGCAGTGAACAAAGCCGCTCGAACTATGGCTACACCTTC. This gives the protein CASSEQSRSNYGYTF.

This clone was counted a few times. CDR3 in amino acids: CASSLAQGSNQPQHF. CDR3 in DNA: TGTGCCAGCAGCTTAGCACAGGGCAGCAATCAGCCCCAGCATTTT. The rearrangement links TRBV7-9 to TRBJ1-5; D is possibly TRBD1 (6 bases). Germline V lookup: CDR1 SEHNR, CDR2 FQNEAQ (reference sequence). The V gene lost 0 bases and the J gene lost 1 base, with 7 bases spanning the gap. There are 15 residues in the CDR3.

The V call is TRBV13, the J call TRBJ2-2; possibly TRBD2 for D (5 bases). Per the germline V gene, CDR1 is PRHDT and CDR2 is FYEKMQ (reference sequence). Trimming shortened V by 5 bases and J by 2 bases, and 18 bases separated the two germline ends. The CDR3 length is 17 residues. For the CDR3, the DNA is TGTGCCAGCAGCCCCACCGAGACGGAGGCCAACACCGGGGAGCTGTTTTTT. Amino acids: CASSPTETEANTGELFF.